These 30 T cell receptor beta chains share one sample of origin, sequenced in a study of regulatory T cells in long-lasting Graves disease. To make TCR beta libraries, researchers used iRepertoire HTBI primers and Arm-PCR of CDR3 regions. TCRdb re-called the multiplex PCR reads through MiXCR, storing one row per CDR3 protein. The data show roughly 400,000 distinct CDR3 sequences, with around 21% seen just once and less than 25% held by the top ten. Specified time point: persistent/refractory GD, antithyroid drugs over 5 years with positive TRAb. With RNA extracted from PBMCs as input, the TCR library was made. This specimen was peripheral blood mononuclear cells (PBMCs), taken when the disease was refractory, from a patient treated with antithyroid drugs. The receptors derive from a female donor with Graves disease.

This clonotype has only a few counts. The rearrangement links TRBV19 to TRBJ2-5, with unresolved D. CDR3 length: 13 residues. V lost 3 bases and J 5 bases, leaving 10 bases between the germline ends. Germline V gene sequence: CDR1 LNHDA, CDR2 SQIVND (reference sequence). CDR3 DNA sequence: TGTGCCAGTAGTATTCGGTTCCTGGAGACCCAGTACTTC. Protein: CASSIRFLETQYF.

In this sample, this clonotype turned up a few times. This chain connects TRBV5-1 to TRBJ2-7; TRBD1 is a possible D gene (6 bases). CDR3 size: 15 residues. V lost 4 bases to trimming and J lost 1 base, with 15 bases between them. In germline, CDR1 is SGHRS, CDR2 YFSETQ. In DNA form, the CDR3 reads TGCGCCAGCAGCCCGGCTCTGACAGGATCCTACGAGCAGTACTTC. Protein product: CASSPALTGSYEQYF.

The rearrangement links TRBV7-9 to TRBJ1-1, with D perhaps matching TRBD1 (5 bases). The CDR3 totals 15 residues. CDR1 SEHNR and CDR2 FQNEAQ come from the germline V gene (reference sequence). Trimming removed 3 bases at V and 1 base at J, with 12 bases between. DNA for the CDR3: TGTGCCAGCAGCTTCGGATCTCAGGGGAACACTGAAGCTTTCTTT. Amino acid sequence: CASSFGSQGNTEAFF.

The table lists this clonotype with many counts. The chain carries TRBV28 and TRBJ2-5; D unclear. The germline V gene has CDR1 MDHEN and CDR2 SYDVKM. Trimming shortened V by 6 bases and J by 3 bases, and 17 bases separated the two germline ends. This CDR3 has 15 residues. This CDR3 reads CASSYTTTSEETQYF. The CDR3 DNA reads TGTGCCAGCAGCTATACTACTACTTCGGAAGAGACCCAGTACTTC.

CDR3 loop: CASSVEGSEQYF. The CDR3 DNA is TGTGCCAGCAGCGTAGAAGGGTCTGAGCAGTACTTC. The chain employs TRBV9 and TRBJ2-7; D uncertain. The ends were cut back, 0 bases at V and 7 bases at J, with 8 bases in the middle. This CDR3 has 12 residues. Germline CDR1 is SGDLS and CDR2 is YYNGEE. Using reference TRBV9 and TRBJ2-7 for the parts outside the CDR3, the full variable domain is DSGVTQTPKHLITATGQRVTLRCSPRSGDLSVYWYQQSLDQGLQFLIQYYNGEERAKGNILERFSAQQFPDLHSELNLSSLELGDSALYFCASSVEGSEQYFGPGTRLTVT.

In its sample, this clonotype was seen a few times. This chain joins TRBV20-1 and TRBJ1-2, with TRBD1 as a possible D gene (5 bases). CDR1 and CDR2 from the germline V gene are DFQATT and SNEGSKA (reference sequence). The CDR3 covers 13 residues. The V end lost 1 base, the J end lost 6 bases, and 12 bases lay between the germline ends. In DNA, the CDR3 is TGCAGTGCTAGAGTGTGGGACTTTGATGGCTACACCTTC. It translates to CSARVWDFDGYTF.

This clonotype was observed at least ten times. The chain links TRBV28 to TRBJ1-5; 9 nucleotides align to TRBD1. The end of the DNA fits TRBJ2-3 better, so the J call may be wrong. CDR3 length equals 17 residues. Looked up from germline, CDR1 is MDHEN and CDR2 is SYDVKM. CDR3 residues: CASSSPGQGGGNQPQYF. The DNA for the CDR3 is TGTGCCAGCAGCTCACCGGGACAGGGCGGTGGCAATCAGCCCCAGTATTTT.

This clonotype occurred a few times. The rearrangement links TRBV20-1 to TRBJ1-1, with a tentative D call TRBD1 (6 bases). CDR1 and CDR2 from the germline V gene are DFQATT and SNEGSKA (reference sequence). This CDR3 is 13 amino acids long. The germline V and J ends were trimmed by 6 bases and 0 bases, with 11 bases remaining between them. CDR3 nucleotides: TGCAGTGCGGAAGGACAGATGAACACTGAAGCTTTCTTT. This encodes CSAEGQMNTEAFF.

This clonotype was counted a few times. The V gene is TRBV4-2, the J gene TRBJ2-7; no clear D gene. Trimming stripped 0 bases from V and 4 bases from J, with 16 bases between. The CDR3 extends over 16 amino acids. Germline V gene data show CDR1 as LGHNA and CDR2 as YNFKEQ. DNA for the CDR3: TGTGCCAGCAGCCAAGATCTTTTACAACCTGAGTACGAGCAGTACTTC. This codes for CASSQDLLQPEYEQYF.

This clonotype was seen at least ten times. This sequence joins TRBV12-3 or TRBV12-4 and TRBJ1-5, with 8 positions matching TRBD1. Trimming removed 7 bases from V and 1 base from J; junction bases left unmatched: 3. This CDR3 contains 14 residues. The CDR3 reads CASTRQGSNQPQHF. For the CDR3, the DNA is TGTGCCAGCACCAGACAGGGGAGCAATCAGCCCCAGCATTTT.

This clonotype occurred many times. The chain uses TRBV12-5 and TRBJ2-2; D gene uncertain. CDR1 and CDR2 (germline): LGHNT, FRNRAP. V lost 5 bases and J lost 6, with 7 bases in between. This CDR3 comprises 12 residues. The CDR3 sequence: CASGHRSGELFF. CDR3 DNA: TGTGCTAGTGGTCACCGCTCCGGGGAGCTGTTTTTT.

This clonotype has a count of ten or more. The V call is TRBV9, the J call TRBJ2-7; D gene ambiguous. In germline, CDR1 is SGDLS, CDR2 YYNGEE. V shed 0 bases and J shed 0 bases, with 10 bases lying between them. The length of the CDR3 is 15 residues. The CDR3 here is CASSVGKGSSYEQYF. CDR3 in DNA: TGTGCCAGCAGCGTAGGTAAGGGTAGCTCCTACGAGCAGTACTTC.

This clonotype was detected many times. V usage is TRBV30 and J usage is TRBJ2-7; unclear D gene. This CDR3 comprises 11 residues. CDR1 and CDR2 (germline): GTSNPN, SVGIG (reference sequence). Trimming took off 3 bases at V and 6 bases at J, with 9 bases between the two ends. CDR3 sequence reads: CAWRGRGEQYF. DNA for the CDR3: TGTGCCTGGAGAGGCAGAGGCGAGCAGTACTTC. Looking up the rest from reference TRBV30 and TRBJ2-7 gives the full variable domain: SQTIHQWPATLVQPVGSPLSLECTVEGTSNPNLYWYRQAAGRGLQLLFYSVGIGQISSEVPQNLSASRPQDRQFILSSKKLLLSDSGFYLCAWRGRGEQYFGPGTRLTVT.

This clonotype has ten or more counts. This chain links TRBV20-1 with TRBJ2-7, with 9 bases lining up with TRBD2. This CDR3 comprises 13 residues. J lost 4 bases, V lost 5 bases, and 6 bases had no gene match. Germline assignment: CDR1 DFQATT and CDR2 SNEGSKA (reference sequence). The CDR3 loop is CSALGLANYEQYF. The CDR3 DNA follows: TGCAGTGCTCTAGGACTAGCGAATTACGAGCAGTACTTC.

Only a few counts were recorded for this clonotype. The CDR3 nucleotides are TGTGCCAGCAGTTATTCAGGGGATAATTCACCCCTCCACTTT. Encoded protein: CASSYSGDNSPLHF. The rearrangement joins TRBV27 to TRBJ1-6, with D perhaps matching TRBD1 (6 bases). Germline CDR1 MNHEY, CDR2 SMNVEV (reference sequence). Trimming took 4 bases from V and 5 from J, leaving 9 bases between them. This CDR3 comprises 14 residues.

The table lists this clonotype with many counts. The chain carries TRBV6-2 or TRBV6-3 and TRBJ1-5; 7 bases map to TRBD1. The V gene's germline CDR1 is MNHEY and CDR2 SVGEGT. The CDR3 covers 16 residues. V lost 0 bases to trimming and J lost 5 bases; unmatched junction nucleotides: 7. The CDR3, as DNA: TGTGCCAGCAGTTACTCGATCATAACAGGGGATCAGCCCCAGCATTTT. It specifies CASSYSIITGDQPQHF.

This clonotype showed up many times. The chain links TRBV20-1 to TRBJ1-2; 7 bases align to TRBD1. V shed 8 bases and J 4 bases; nucleotides not matched to a gene: 10. The CDR3 contains 13 residues. The germline V gene has CDR1 DFQATT and CDR2 SNEGSKA (reference sequence). The CDR3 sequence: CSPLTGDGYGYTF. The CDR3 bases are TGCAGTCCTCTAACAGGGGACGGCTATGGCTACACCTTC.

This clonotype was found many times. The chain joins TRBV5-1 to TRBJ1-1, with D perhaps TRBD1 (6 bases). Germline V lookup: CDR1 SGHRS, CDR2 YFSETQ. The CDR3 sequence is 14 residues long. V was trimmed by 1 base and J by 3 bases, leaving 10 bases between them. CDR3 sequence reads: CASSLSRGDTEAFF. The CDR3 nucleotides read TGCGCCAGCAGCTTGTCCAGGGGCGACACTGAAGCTTTCTTT.

The chain uses TRBV20-1 and TRBJ2-5; TRBD2 matches at 8 bases. Germline-derived CDR1 and CDR2 are DFQATT and SNEGSKA (reference sequence). The J segment lost 5 bases and the V segment lost 3 bases, leaving 14 bases of the junction unmatched. The CDR3 totals 16 residues. The CDR3 is CSARALPGLEGETQYF. The CDR3 region has the DNA TGCAGTGCTAGGGCTCTTCCGGGACTAGAGGGGGAGACCCAGTACTTC.

V gene TRBV5-6 combines with J gene TRBJ2-4, with TRBD2 matching 7 bases. Trimming took 4 bases from V and 3 from J; bases not matched to a gene: 13. Germline V lookup: CDR1 SGHDT, CDR2 YYEEEE. The CDR3 runs to 17 residues. CDR3 sequence (DNA): TGTGCCAGCAGCCCCTCGATTGGGGGGGAGGTCAAAAACATTCAGTACTTC. It encodes CASSPSIGGEVKNIQYF.

Comment on this clonotype: With a much larger clone just one base away, this may be a read error. The chain employs TRBV6-1 and TRBJ1-5, with TRBD1 matching over 9 bases. V shed 11 bases and J 4 bases; nucleotides not matched to a gene: 9. There are 14 residues in the CDR3. Germline V gene lookup returns CDR1 MNHNS and CDR2 SASEGT. For the CDR3, the DNA is TGTGCCGGCCAAGGACAGGGGCGTAATCAGCCCCAGCATTTT. As protein: CAGQGQGRNQPQHF.

This clonotype was observed many times. The rearrangement links TRBV6-1 to TRBJ1-1; maybe TRBD1 (6 bases). V gave up 4 bases and J gave up 1 base, with 16 bases separating them. This CDR3 contains 16 residues. Germline CDR1 MNHNS, CDR2 SASEGT. The CDR3 coding sequence is TGTGCCAGCAGTGGGGTAGGGGGGCTAACGAACACTGAAGCTTTCTTT. Translated: CASSGVGGLTNTEAFF.

On this clonotype: Possible read error: a much larger clone is one base away. This chain uses TRBV11-1 with TRBJ1-1, with a weak D call TRBD1 (5 bases). Germline assignment: CDR1 SGHAT and CDR2 FQDESV (reference sequence). The CDR3 is 15 residues long. The V and J ends lost 5 bases and 2 bases respectively, with 15 bases between them. In DNA, the CDR3 is TGTGCCAGCAGCCCCGGGACGTTCGGTAACACTGAAGCTTTCTTT. It codes for CASSPGTFGNTEAFF.

This clonotype was recorded at least ten times. The rearrangement links TRBV2 to TRBJ2-7; D is possibly TRBD1 or TRBD2 (5 bases each). Deletions cut 0 bases from V and 0 bases from J, with 9 bases between. Germline lookup yields CDR1 SNHLY and CDR2 FYNNEI. This CDR3 spans 15 amino acids. CDR3 amino acids: CASSEAPGSSYEQYF. The CDR3 DNA follows: TGTGCCAGCAGTGAAGCCCCAGGGAGCTCCTACGAGCAGTACTTC.

Of note for this clonotype: Germline and junction disagree at one end, which may indicate a read error. The gene calls are TRBV18 and TRBJ1-4; TRBD1 is a possible D gene (5 bases). Per germline, CDR1 KGHSH and CDR2 LQKENI. CDR3 length: 14 residues. This CDR3 is CASSPGLDNGKLFF. The DNA for the CDR3 is TGTGCCAGCTCACCGGGTCTGGACAATGGAAAACTGTTTTTT. Together with reference TRBV18 and TRBJ1-4, the CDR3 gives the full variable domain: NAGVMQNPRHLVRRRGQEARLRCSPMKGHSHVYWYRQLPEEGLKFMVYLQKENIIDESGMPKERFSAEFPKEGPSILRIQQVVRGDSAAYFCASSPGLDNGKLFFGSGTQLSVL.

This clonotype was observed a few times. The CDR3 DNA follows: TGCAGTGCTCAAACCGGGACAGGAACTTTTAATTCACCCCTCCACTTT. Encoded protein: CSAQTGTGTFNSPLHF. This chain connects TRBV20-1 to TRBJ1-6; 8 bases are shared with TRBD1. CDR3 length: 16 amino acids. Germline trimming cut 5 bases from V and 6 bases from J; bases unmatched to any gene: 12. Germline CDR1 DFQATT, CDR2 SNEGSKA (reference sequence).

Comments on this clonotype: The CDR3 does not end in the conserved phenylalanine or tryptophan, so this is likely a read error. This sequence joins TRBV24-1 and TRBJ2-5; 9 bases map to TRBD2. CDR1 KGHDR and CDR2 SFDVKD come from the germline V gene. Trimming cost V 1 base and J 4 bases; bases outside gene matches: 6. The length of the CDR3 is 16 residues. CDR3 in DNA: TGTGCCACCAGTGATTTCCCTAGCGGGATGGGAGAGACCCAGTACCTC. Translated, it gives CATSDFPSGMGETQYL.

This chain joins TRBV28 and TRBJ1-1; 12 bases align to TRBD1. This CDR3 region has 14 residues. Germline V gene data show CDR1 as MDHEN and CDR2 as SYDVKM. V lost 6 bases, J lost 7 bases, and 6 bases stayed unmatched. This chain's CDR3 is CASRDGTGGNEAFF. CDR3 DNA: TGTGCCAGCAGGGACGGGACAGGGGGCAATGAAGCTTTCTTT.

The V call is TRBV7-2, the J call TRBJ2-5; D not certain. Germline V CDR1 and CDR2: SGHTA, FQGNSA. This CDR3 spans 13 amino acids. Trimming removed 4 bases from V and 6 bases from J, with 12 bases in between. CDR3: CASSSQMEQTQYF. The CDR3 DNA sequence: TGTGCCAGCAGCTCCCAAATGGAGCAGACCCAGTACTTC.

Note on this clonotype: This may come from a read error, since a much larger clone is one base off. Because it lacks the conserved phenylalanine or tryptophan at the end, this CDR3 is likely a read error. J is TRBJ2-4 and V is TRBV20-1, with 8 nucleotides matching TRBD2. Trimming at V came to 0 bases and at J to 3 bases, leaving 10 bases not matched to a gene. The CDR3 extends over 17 amino acids. Per the germline V gene, CDR1 is DFQATT and CDR2 is SNEGSKA (reference sequence). The CDR3 DNA reads as TGCAGTGCTAGAGATTTGGCGGGGGGCGCAAGCAAAAACATTCAGTACCTC. It encodes CSARDLAGGASKNIQYL.